This T cell receptor beta chain came from a study of T-cell reconstitution after alpha-beta-depleted transplantation in children. Germline-derived CDR1 and CDR2 are SGHKS and YYEKEE (reference sequence). J gave up 3 bases and V 0 bases, and 10 bases lay outside the gene matches. This CDR3 region has 17 residues. Study outcomes and limitations: The study reportedly traced alpha-beta T cells about two months after transplant to several hundred expanded graft clones.

For TCRbeta, the library was prepared with unique molecular identifiers. TCRdb processed the PCR reads anew with MiXCR; each CDR3 protein has one entry. The sample has fewer than 750,000 distinct CDR3 sequences; 27% are singletons. To note about this clonotype: What it binds is unknown.

The material sequenced was PBMCs, taken before TCRalphabeta/CD19-depleted stem cell transplant. This clonotype was obtained from a boy under two years old with Wiskott-Aldrich syndrome, due to receive a stem cell transplant. The chain couples TRBV5-5 to TRBJ2-7; 9 bases fit TRBD2. CDR3 sequence (DNA): TGTGCCAGCAGCTTGGGACTAGCGGAGACATTGCGCTACGAGCAGTACTTC. Amino acids: CASSLGLAETLRYEQYF.